These 30 T cell receptor beta chains were sequenced from one sample in a study of immune cell composition in non-small cell lung cancer. Clones were sequenced by immunoSEQ multiplex PCR, and TCRdb holds only the in-frame ones, with some missing. The data contain around 4,800 clones, around 81% of them singletons. The sequencing sample was made of lung tumor tissue. These TCRs come from a human donor with non-small cell lung cancer.

About this clone: A read error is likely, as this CDR3 ends without the conserved phenylalanine or tryptophan. The DNA is left out, because the CDR3 cannot be placed on it with certainty; the CDR3 is given as TCRdb lists it. The gene calls are TRBV2 and TRBJ1-5; the table assigns TRBD1, which was not confirmed against the DNA. The CDR3 is 11 amino acids in total, end residues counted. From germline, CDR1 is SNHLY and CDR2 FYNNEI. CDR3 residues: CARRVRTGILV.

V is TRBV5-1 and J is TRBJ2-1, with D possibly TRBD1 on 6 matching bases. The germline V gene has CDR1 SGHRS and CDR2 YFSETQ. The V gene lost 0 bases and the J gene lost 4 bases, with 8 bases spanning the gap. The CDR3 is made up of 14 amino acids. The CDR3 DNA sequence: TGCGCCAGCAGCTTGGGACAGGAATACAATGAGCAGTTCTTC. It encodes CASSLGQEYNEQFF.

The rearrangement joins TRBV11-3 to TRBJ2-1; D possibly corresponds to TRBD1 (6 bases). This CDR3 spans 12 amino acids. Per germline, CDR1 SGHNT and CDR2 YENEEA. Trimming removed 5 bases from V and 8 bases from J, with 10 bases in between. CDR3: CASSPQGDEQFF. In DNA, the CDR3 is TGTGCCAGCAGCCCACAGGGAGATGAGCAGTTCTTC.

This chain uses TRBV21-1 with TRBJ1-1. TRBV21-1 is termed a pseudogene. This CDR3 comprises 15 residues. This CDR3 is CASSPPRRGITEAFF. The DNA for the CDR3 is TGTGCCAGCAGCCCGCCTCGGAGGGGTATCACTGAAGCTTTCTTT.

The rearrangement joins TRBV25-1 to TRBJ2-5, with D tentatively TRBD1 (6 bases). The CDR3 contains 16 residues. The germline CDR1 and CDR2 sequences are MGHDK and SYGVNS. V lost 3 bases and J 2 bases, leaving 16 bases between the germline ends. The CDR3 loop is CASSDRTRQEQETQYF. CDR3 nucleotide sequence: TGTGCCAGCAGTGACCGGACGAGACAGGAACAAGAGACCCAGTACTTC.

The chain employs TRBV21-1 and TRBJ1-4; the tabulated D call, TRBD1, remains unverified against the DNA. TRBV21-1 is a pseudogene segment. The CDR3 has 15 amino acids. The CDR3 nucleotides read TGTGCCAGCAGCAACCTACAGGATTTAAATGAAAAACTGTTTTTT. Translating gives CASSNLQDLNEKLFF.

The chain carries TRBV19 and TRBJ2-1; 11 bases line up with TRBD2. The length of the CDR3 is 14 residues. Germline V lookup: CDR1 LNHDA, CDR2 SQIVND (reference sequence). V trimming: 6 bases; J trimming: 6 bases; junction bases outside the gene matches: 4. The CDR3 DNA is TGTGCCAGTAGGCTACTAGCGGGAGTCAATGAGCAGTTCTTC. It translates to CASRLLAGVNEQFF.

V and J are TRBV7-3 and TRBJ1-1; a weak D match, TRBD1 (5 bases). V shed 5 bases and J shed 2 bases, with 9 bases lying between them. Germline lookup yields CDR1 SGHTA and CDR2 FQGTGA. This CDR3 is built from 13 residues. Here the CDR3 reads CASSPGTNTEAFF. The CDR3, as DNA: TGTGCCAGCAGCCCCGGGACTAACACTGAAGCTTTCTTT.

The chain has TRBV4-3 and TRBJ2-3, with D perhaps TRBD1 (5 bases). This CDR3 is 14 amino acids long. Per the germline V gene, CDR1 is LGHNA and CDR2 is YSLEER. The ends were cut back, 0 bases at V and 2 bases at J, with 6 bases in the middle. In nucleotides, the CDR3 is TGCGCCAGCAGCCAAGAGGGGCTCACAGATACGCAGTATTTT. Translated: CASSQEGLTDTQYF.

V gene TRBV6-1 combines with J gene TRBJ2-3; no definite D call. There are 11 residues in the CDR3. Germline V gene lookup returns CDR1 MNHNS and CDR2 SASEGT. V dropped 6 bases and J dropped 5 bases, with 6 bases sitting between them. DNA for the CDR3: TGTGCCAGCAGATATATAGATACGCAGTATTTT. This gives the protein CASRYIDTQYF.

The chain is built from TRBV7-2 and TRBJ2-3; D is unclear. The V gene lost 9 bases and the J gene lost 2 bases, with 9 bases spanning the gap. CDR1 SGHTA and CDR2 FQGNSA come from the germline V gene. The CDR3 consists of 12 residues. CDR3 in DNA: TGTGCCAGTGGAGACCCCACAGATACGCAGTATTTT. Protein product: CASGDPTDTQYF. Using reference TRBV7-2 and TRBJ2-3 for the parts outside the CDR3, the full variable domain is GAGVSQSPSNKVTEKGKDVELRCDPISGHTALYWYRQSLGQGLEFLIYFQGNSAPDKSGLPSDRFSAERTGGSVSTLTIQRTQQEDSAVYLCASGDPTDTQYFGPGTRLTVL.

This chain connects TRBV6-1 to TRBJ1-1, with D possibly being TRBD1 (6 bases). From germline, CDR1 is MNHNS and CDR2 SASEGT. This CDR3 is 12 amino acids long. With 6 bases removed from V and 6 bases from J, the gap between germline ends came to 11 bases. CDR3 sequence: CASRGANAEAFF. The CDR3 DNA sequence: TGTGCCAGCAGGGGGGCCAACGCTGAAGCTTTCTTT.

J is TRBJ2-3 and V is TRBV6-1; a possible D gene is TRBD2 (7 bases). V shed 3 bases and J shed 1 base, with 11 bases lying between them. In germline, CDR1 is MNHNS, CDR2 SASEGT. The CDR3 contains 15 residues. In nucleotides, the CDR3 is TGTGCCAGCAGTGAGGAGGGGGGGCGCACAGATACGCAGTATTTT. Amino acids: CASSEEGGRTDTQYF.

V usage is TRBV7-2 and J usage is TRBJ1-1; 9 bases line up with TRBD1. From germline, CDR1 is SGHTA and CDR2 FQGNSA. After removal of 6 bases from V and 2 bases from J, the junction contained 1 base not matched to a gene. The CDR3 loop spans 13 amino acids. Written as DNA, the CDR3 is TGTGCCAGCAGGGACAGGGGTAACACTGAAGCTTTCTTT. Translating it yields CASRDRGNTEAFF.

The chain employs TRBV10-3 and TRBJ2-3; no definite D call. V was cut by 6 bases and J by 2 bases, with 15 bases left in between. Germline V gene lookup returns CDR1 ENHRY and CDR2 SYGVKD. There are 15 residues in the CDR3. The CDR3 loop reads CAISNPHTNTDTQYF. CDR3 DNA: TGTGCCATCAGCAATCCACACACTAACACAGATACGCAGTATTTT.

This chain joins TRBV7-9 and TRBJ2-7, with TRBD1 identical over 7 bases. The J segment lost 0 bases and the V segment lost 5 bases, leaving 10 bases of the junction unmatched. The germline V gene has CDR1 SEHNR and CDR2 FQNEAQ (reference sequence). The CDR3 runs to 16 residues. CDR3 sequence reads: CASSEPGQTSSYEQYF. The DNA of the CDR3 is TGTGCCAGCAGCGAACCGGGACAGACCTCCTCCTACGAGCAGTACTTC.

The V gene is TRBV7-3, the J gene TRBJ2-1, with 9 bases aligning to TRBD2. CDR3 length: 19 amino acids. The junction had 17 bases not matched to a gene; V was cut back by 0 bases and J by 8 bases. Germline-derived CDR1 and CDR2 are SGHTA and FQGTGA. CDR3 coding DNA: TGTGCCAGCAGCTTAACGCTGGGCCAGGGTAGCGGGGGAGGGCATGAGCAGTTCTTC. Translation: CASSLTLGQGSGGGHEQFF.

This chain joins TRBV6-5 and TRBJ2-5, with TRBD1 identical over 8 bases. The closer fit of TRBJ2-7 to the DNA end suggests the J call may be wrong. CDR3 size: 13 residues. The germline V gene encodes CDR1 MNHEY and CDR2 SVGAGI. Here the CDR3 reads CASHRQGNYEQYF. The CDR3 bases are TGTGCCAGCCACAGACAGGGGAACTACGAGCAGTACTTC.

The chain uses TRBV6-5 and TRBJ1-1; D is unclear. The CDR3 has 13 amino acids. Germline loops: CDR1 MNHEY, CDR2 SVGAGI. Trimming pared 5 bases from V and 1 base from J, leaving 8 bases between. DNA of the CDR3: TGTGCCAGCAGTCGGGAGCCGAACACTGAAGCTTTCTTT. Protein sequence: CASSREPNTEAFF.

This rearrangement joins TRBV27 to TRBJ2-1; the match to TRBD2 covers 7 bases. This CDR3 is 17 amino acids long. V was clipped by 4 bases and J by 5 bases; unmatched bases: 14. Germline V gives CDR1 MNHEY, CDR2 SMNVEV (reference sequence). For the CDR3, the DNA is TGTGCCAGCAGTTCCTCCCGGGCACTAGCGAGAGACAATGAGCAGTTCTTC. Protein sequence: CASSSSRALARDNEQFF.

This CDR3 reads CSALTSGGDRYEQYF. In DNA, the CDR3 is TGCAGCGCCCTGACTAGCGGGGGGGATCGATACGAGCAGTACTTC. The chain employs TRBV29-1 and TRBJ2-7, with 14 positions matching TRBD2. This CDR3 has 15 amino acids. J was trimmed by 4 bases and V by 7 bases; bases with no gene match: 9. Germline assignment: CDR1 SQVTM and CDR2 ANQGSEA.

V gene TRBV5-4 combines with J gene TRBJ2-5; 7 bases align to TRBD1. The CDR3 totals 16 residues. V shed 4 bases and J 5 bases; nucleotides not matched to a gene: 14. Germline V gene sequence: CDR1 SGHNT, CDR2 YYREEE (reference sequence). CDR3 residues: CASSLPTGRARETQYF. The CDR3 DNA reads as TGTGCCAGCAGCCTACCGACAGGGCGGGCCCGGGAGACCCAGTACTTC.

This clone turned up a few times. The chain carries TRBV9 and TRBJ1-4; TRBD1 is a possible D gene (6 bases). CDR3 length: 15 residues. Deletions cut 3 bases from V and 7 bases from J, with 16 bases between. Germline V gene sequence: CDR1 SGDLS, CDR2 YYNGEE. The CDR3 nucleotides read TGTGCCAGCAGCGAATATGGACAGTGGGGTGAAAAACTGTTTTTT. Protein sequence: CASSEYGQWGEKLFF.

This chain uses TRBV28 with TRBJ1-4, with unresolved D. CDR1 MDHEN and CDR2 SYDVKM come from the germline V gene. The CDR3 sequence is 11 residues long. Trimming removed 3 bases from V and 11 bases from J, with 7 bases in between. The CDR3 nucleotides read TGTGCCAGCAGTTTGTCGGGGAAACTGTTTTTT. Translated: CASSLSGKLFF.

The gene calls are TRBV18 and TRBJ1-2, with 7 bases lining up with TRBD1. Trimming took 1 base from V and 4 from J; bases not matched to a gene: 12. Germline-derived CDR1 and CDR2 are KGHSH and LQKENI. CDR3 length: 17 amino acids. The CDR3 DNA is TGTGCCAGCTCACCACGAGTTCCGGACAGGTCTTTCTATGGCTACACCTTC. Translated: CASSPRVPDRSFYGYTF. Looking up the rest from reference TRBV18 and TRBJ1-2 gives the full variable domain: NAGVMQNPRHLVRRRGQEARLRCSPMKGHSHVYWYRQLPEEGLKFMVYLQKENIIDESGMPKERFSAEFPKEGPSILRIQQVVRGDSAAYFCASSPRVPDRSFYGYTFGSGTRLTVV.

This clone showed up just once. V usage is TRBV18 and J usage is TRBJ2-3; possible D gene TRBD1, 7 bases. There are 18 residues in the CDR3. The germline V gene has CDR1 KGHSH and CDR2 LQKENI. Between the trimmed V and J ends, which lost 2 bases and 5 bases, there was a span of 23 bases. Here the CDR3 DNA reads TGTGCCAGCTCACCAAGGGTCTTGGAGGGGGCGAAGTTAGATACGCAGTATTTT. Encoded protein: CASSPRVLEGAKLDTQYF.

This chain joins TRBV29-1 and TRBJ2-3; TRBD2 might be the D (5 bases). With 1 base removed from V and 3 bases from J, the gap between germline ends came to 11 bases. The germline V gene encodes CDR1 SQVTM and CDR2 ANQGSEA. The CDR3 consists of 14 residues. DNA of the CDR3: TGCAGCGTTGAAGTGGGAAGCGGAACAGATACGCAGTATTTT. Residues: CSVEVGSGTDTQYF.

This chain joins TRBV5-6 and TRBJ2-3; 7 positions agree with TRBD1. The CDR3 runs to 16 residues. V lost 1 base and J lost 0; bases outside the gene matches: 5. CDR1 SGHDT and CDR2 YYEEEE come from the germline V gene. CDR3 protein: CASSLYRGPSTDTQYF. The CDR3 DNA is TGTGCCAGCAGCTTGTACAGGGGTCCTAGCACAGATACGCAGTATTTT.

V usage is TRBV7-8 and J usage is TRBJ1-1; no definite D call. Trimming left V 2 bases short and J 8 bases short, with 12 bases between. Germline V lookup: CDR1 SGHVS, CDR2 FQNEAQ. The CDR3 loop spans 13 amino acids. CDR3 sequence: CASSLPPVREAFF. CDR3 in DNA: TGTGCCAGCAGCTTACCCCCGGTTAGAGAAGCTTTCTTT.

The chain joins TRBV5-5 to TRBJ2-7, with 9 bases identical to TRBD2. The junction had 10 bases not matched to a gene; V was cut back by 5 bases and J by 7 bases. The CDR3 runs 14 residues. The germline gives CDR1 SGHKS, CDR2 YYEKEE (reference sequence). CDR3 sequence reads: CASRTGVLAGEQYF. The DNA of the CDR3 is TGTGCCAGCAGAACAGGGGTTCTAGCGGGGGAGCAGTACTTC.